Following are 26 T cell receptor beta chains from one sample sequenced in a study of T-cell reconstitution after alpha-beta-depleted transplantation in children. As it was prepared, the TCRbeta library received unique molecular identifiers. MiXCR was run by TCRdb on the PCR reads, yielding one entry per CDR3 protein. The table lists fewer than 20,000 distinct CDR3 sequences, 7.7% of them singletons, with 36% in the top ten. Material: PBMCs, mostly from graft donor cells, obtained 60 days after TCRalphabeta/CD19-depleted stem cell transplant. The receptors here all came from a boy under three years old who had a stem cell transplant for Wiskott-Aldrich syndrome, so the T cells may come from the graft donor.

Many counts were recorded for this clonotype. The V call is TRBV5-1, the J call TRBJ2-1; 13 bases match TRBD2. The junction had 4 bases not matched to a gene; V was cut back by 3 bases and J by 4 bases. Germline V gene data show CDR1 as SGHRS and CDR2 as YFSETQ. The CDR3 length is 16 residues. DNA for the CDR3: TGCGCCAGCAGCTCACTAGCGGGAGGGGAATACAATGAGCAGTTCTTC. It codes for CASSSLAGGEYNEQFF.

This clonotype is categorized as medium-sized (0.01 to 0.1%). The genes are TRBV20-1 and TRBJ2-5, with a tentative D call TRBD2 (7 bases). The CDR3 sequence is 15 residues long. Germline assignment: CDR1 DFQATT and CDR2 SNEGSKA (reference sequence). V gave up 1 base and J gave up 1 base, with 13 bases separating them. In DNA form, the CDR3 reads TGCAGTGCTAGAGGTCCTAGGGGGGGCCAAGAGACCCAGTACTTC. Encoded protein: CSARGPRGGQETQYF.

This clonotype rates as medium-sized. V is TRBV24-1 and J is TRBJ2-5, with D perhaps given as TRBD1 or TRBD2 (6 bases each). Trimming took 5 bases from V and 5 from J, leaving 14 bases between them. The CDR3 spans 14 residues. The germline V gene encodes CDR1 KGHDR and CDR2 SFDVKD. For the CDR3, the DNA is TGTGCCACCAGTGGGCGAGGGGGGAAGGAGACCCAGTACTTC. This sequence encodes CATSGRGGKETQYF.

This clonotype was counted many times. V and J are TRBV5-1 and TRBJ2-7; 9 bases are a match to TRBD2. Germline trimming cut 0 bases from V and 3 bases from J; bases unmatched to any gene: 4. CDR1 is SGHRS and CDR2 is YFSETQ in the germline V gene. The CDR3 is made up of 15 amino acids. The CDR3 reads CASSLVSGGNYEQYF. The CDR3 nucleotides are TGCGCCAGCAGCTTGGTGAGCGGGGGGAACTACGAGCAGTACTTC.

This clonotype was observed a few times. This chain uses TRBV30 with TRBJ1-5; D may be TRBD1 (5 bases). Germline V lookup: CDR1 GTSNPN, CDR2 SVGIG (reference sequence). With 1 base removed from V and 5 bases from J, the gap between germline ends came to 9 bases. This CDR3 comprises 13 residues. DNA for the CDR3: TGTGCCTGGAGTGCGCAAGGGGATCAGCCCCAGCATTTT. Protein: CAWSAQGDQPQHF.

This clonotype was seen repeatedly, ten times or more. The genes are TRBV2 and TRBJ1-1; D is undetermined. Trimming took off 4 bases at V and 0 bases at J, with 12 bases between the two ends. Germline V lookup: CDR1 SNHLY, CDR2 FYNNEI. The CDR3 is 15 residues long. DNA for the CDR3: TGTGCCAGCAGTGGTGATTCGATCATGAACACTGAAGCTTTCTTT. Amino acid sequence: CASSGDSIMNTEAFF.

In its sample, this clonotype was seen many times. The chain carries TRBV29-1 and TRBJ2-7, with D maybe TRBD2 (5 bases). Per germline, CDR1 SQVTM and CDR2 ANQGSEA. The ends were cut back, 5 bases at V and 3 bases at J, with 14 bases in the middle. This CDR3 spans 13 amino acids. DNA for the CDR3: TGCAGCGTTCAGGAGGAGTTCTACTACGAGCAGTACTTC. Protein sequence: CSVQEEFYYEQYF.

This clonotype came up many times. This CDR3 is CASSPSGDLSGNTIYF. Here the CDR3 DNA reads TGTGCCAGCTCACCGTCCGGGGACCTCTCTGGAAACACCATATATTTT. The V gene is TRBV18, the J gene TRBJ1-3; D may be TRBD1 (5 bases). In germline, CDR1 is KGHSH, CDR2 LQKENI. The CDR3 extends over 16 amino acids. V was pared by 3 bases and J by 0 bases, with 12 bases between.

This clonotype was counted at least ten times. In DNA, the CDR3 is TGCAGTGCTAGTCCCGGCCCGGATACGCAGTATTTT. Amino acids: CSASPGPDTQYF. The chain has TRBV20-1 and TRBJ2-3; D is unclear. With 3 bases removed from V and 6 bases from J, the gap between germline ends came to 10 bases. Germline-derived CDR1 and CDR2 are DFQATT and SNEGSKA (reference sequence). The CDR3 has 12 residues.

This clonotype has a count of ten or more. CDR3 region: CSARDPSGTSGRWGTDTQYF. The CDR3 DNA reads as TGCAGTGCTAGAGATCCGTCGGGGACTAGCGGGAGGTGGGGCACAGATACGCAGTATTTT. This rearrangement joins TRBV20-1 to TRBJ2-3; 15 positions match TRBD2. J gave up 1 base and V 0 bases, and 11 bases lay outside the gene matches. CDR1 is DFQATT and CDR2 is SNEGSKA in the germline V gene (reference sequence). The CDR3 spans 20 residues.

Ten or more counts support this clonotype. J is TRBJ2-7 and V is TRBV5-1, with a weak D call TRBD2 (5 bases). CDR3 length equals 15 residues. Germline lookup yields CDR1 SGHRS and CDR2 YFSETQ. The V gene lost 4 bases and the J gene lost 0 bases, with 14 bases spanning the gap. CDR3 in DNA: TGCGCCAGCAGCATATTGGACGGGATCTCCTACGAGCAGTACTTC. Amino acids: CASSILDGISYEQYF.

This clonotype appeared a few times. The chain couples TRBV10-3 to TRBJ1-3; possible D gene TRBD1, 5 bases. The CDR3 consists of 13 residues. V lost 10 bases and J 2 bases, leaving 12 bases between the germline ends. Germline CDR1 ENHRY, CDR2 SYGVKD. Here the CDR3 reads CATQGTTGNTIYF. The CDR3, as DNA: TGTGCCACCCAGGGTACGACTGGAAACACCATATATTTT.

This sequence joins TRBV27 and TRBJ1-1, with TRBD1 as a possible D gene (6 bases). The ends were cut back, 1 base at V and 0 bases at J, with 18 bases in the middle. CDR3 length: 18 residues. Looked up from germline, CDR1 is MNHEY and CDR2 is SMNVEV (reference sequence). CDR3 loop: CASSLFGTSWAMNTEAFF. In DNA form, the CDR3 reads TGTGCCAGCAGTTTATTCGGGACATCCTGGGCCATGAACACTGAAGCTTTCTTT.

This sequence joins TRBV16 and TRBJ2-7; 9 nucleotides line up with TRBD2. J was trimmed by 7 bases and V by 0 bases; bases with no gene match: 7. This CDR3 comprises 15 residues. Germline CDR1 is KGHSY and CDR2 is FQNENV. In DNA form, the CDR3 reads TGTGCCAGCAGCCAATCGGCGGGAGGGCCTTATGAGCAGTACTTC. This codes for CASSQSAGGPYEQYF.

The CDR3 nucleotides are TGCGCCAGCAGCTTGGACAGGGGGAATTCACCCCTCCACTTT. Its protein is CASSLDRGNSPLHF. This chain joins TRBV5-1 and TRBJ1-6, with 8 bases fitting TRBD1. V lost 0 bases, J lost 7 bases, and 0 bases stayed unmatched. Germline lookup yields CDR1 SGHRS and CDR2 YFSETQ. There are 14 residues in the CDR3.

In its sample, this clonotype ranks as medium-sized. The CDR3 nucleotides read TGTGCCAGCAGCTTAATCCCGGGGGGGATCAGCGAGCAGTACTTC. It encodes CASSLIPGGISEQYF. The chain employs TRBV7-9 and TRBJ2-7, with 8 bases fitting TRBD2. This CDR3 spans 15 amino acids. Unmatched junction bases numbered 9, after V lost 2 bases and J lost 6 bases. CDR1 and CDR2 (germline): SEHNR, FQNEAQ (reference sequence).

This sequence joins TRBV20-1 and TRBJ2-7, with D perhaps matching TRBD1 or TRBD2 (6 bases each). The V gene's germline CDR1 is DFQATT and CDR2 SNEGSKA (reference sequence). The CDR3 runs 14 residues. With 5 bases removed from V and 5 bases from J, the gap between germline ends came to 19 bases. The CDR3 reads CSAPSRGPADEQYF. The DNA of the CDR3 is TGCAGTGCTCCGTCCCGGGGGCCAGCGGACGAGCAGTACTTC.

This clonotype was seen at least ten times. This rearrangement joins TRBV27 to TRBJ1-1; the match to TRBD1 covers 10 bases. The ends lost 5 bases at V and 6 bases at J; junction bases unmatched: 12. The germline CDR1 and CDR2 sequences are MNHEY and SMNVEV (reference sequence). The CDR3 is 16 amino acids. CDR3 sequence (DNA): TGTGCCAGCAGTGCTTCCGGGACAGGGGTAAATGCTGAAGCTTTCTTT. It is translated as CASSASGTGVNAEAFF.

This clonotype has ten or more counts. The CDR3 DNA is TGCAGCGCCGCGGGGACAGAAGCGAACACCGGGGAGCTGTTTTTT. The encoded protein is CSAAGTEANTGELFF. The chain employs TRBV29-1 and TRBJ2-2, with D possibly being TRBD1 (7 bases). Germline loops: CDR1 SQVTM, CDR2 ANQGSEA. This CDR3 has 15 residues. Trimming removed 7 bases at V and 0 bases at J, with 15 bases between.

This clonotype was detected ten times or more. The chain uses TRBV5-6 and TRBJ2-2; 9 bases line up with TRBD2. V shed 0 bases and J 7 bases; nucleotides not matched to a gene: 4. There are 15 residues in the CDR3. Germline V gene data show CDR1 as SGHDT and CDR2 as YYEEEE. DNA for the CDR3: TGTGCCAGCAGCTTGGGACTAGCGGTTGGCGGGGAGCTGTTTTTT. It specifies CASSLGLAVGGELFF.

This clonotype was recorded at least ten times. The chain employs TRBV7-2 and TRBJ2-1; no clear D. The CDR3 consists of 15 residues. Between the trimmed V and J ends, which lost 7 bases and 0 bases, there was a span of 13 bases. Germline CDR1 is SGHTA and CDR2 is FQGNSA. CDR3 amino acids: CASTPPCCSYNEQFF. In DNA, the CDR3 is TGTGCCAGCACCCCGCCCTGCTGCTCCTACAATGAGCAGTTCTTC.

This clonotype was recorded at least ten times. V is TRBV29-1 and J is TRBJ1-2; D call uncertain. Germline V gene data show CDR1 as SQVTM and CDR2 as ANQGSEA. There are 13 residues in the CDR3. Trimming took 1 base from V and 4 from J, leaving 10 bases between them. CDR3 loop: CSVEGHFGYGYTF. CDR3 in DNA: TGCAGCGTTGAAGGGCATTTCGGCTATGGCTACACCTTC.

The gene calls are TRBV30 and TRBJ2-5, with 14 bases matching TRBD2. After removal of 1 base from V and 5 bases from J, the junction contained 3 bases not matched to a gene. The CDR3 runs 15 residues. Looked up from germline, CDR1 is GTSNPN and CDR2 is SVGIG (reference sequence). The CDR3 DNA reads as TGTGCCTGGAGTGGGGGACTAGCGGGAGTGGAGACCCAGTACTTC. This sequence encodes CAWSGGLAGVETQYF. Together with reference TRBV30 and TRBJ2-5, the CDR3 gives the full variable domain: SQTIHQWPATLVQPVGSPLSLECTVEGTSNPNLYWYRQAAGRGLQLLFYSVGIGQISSEVPQNLSASRPQDRQFILSSKKLLLSDSGFYLCAWSGGLAGVETQYFGPGTRLLVL.

The chain is built from TRBV13 and TRBJ2-1; D may match TRBD1 or TRBD2 (6 bases each). Germline CDR1 PRHDT, CDR2 FYEKMQ (reference sequence). Trimming took off 5 bases at V and 12 bases at J, with 23 bases between the two ends. The CDR3 is 15 residues long. The CDR3 is CASSPEGDGFVGQFF. The CDR3 coding sequence is TGTGCCAGCAGCCCGGAGGGGGACGGCTTCGTGGGGCAGTTCTTC.

This clonotype was seen many times. The chain combines TRBV5-1 with TRBJ2-5, with 7 bases matching TRBD1. There are 14 residues in the CDR3. The V and J ends lost 1 base and 2 bases, in that order; junction bases with no gene match: 2. Germline V lookup: CDR1 SGHRS, CDR2 YFSETQ. CDR3 in amino acids: CASSLQGQQETQYF. The CDR3 region has the DNA TGCGCCAGCAGCTTGCAGGGACAGCAAGAGACCCAGTACTTC.

This clonotype came up once. J is TRBJ2-7 and V is TRBV6-4; D possibly corresponds to TRBD1 (7 bases). The CDR3 loop spans 11 amino acids. CDR1 and CDR2 from the germline V gene are MRHNA and SNTAGT. V gave up 5 bases and J gave up 6 bases, with 8 bases separating them. CDR3 nucleotides: TGTGCCAGCAGTCAGGGGGGCGAGCAGTACTTC. Translating gives CASSQGGEQYF.